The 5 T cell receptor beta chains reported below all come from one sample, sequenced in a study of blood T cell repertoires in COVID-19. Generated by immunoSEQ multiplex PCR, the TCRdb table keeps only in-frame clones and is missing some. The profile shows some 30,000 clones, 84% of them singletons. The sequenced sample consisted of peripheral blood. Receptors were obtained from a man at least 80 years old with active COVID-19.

This CDR3 reads CASSEPPGGMETQYF. In nucleotides, the CDR3 is TGCGCCAGCAGTGAGCCCCCGGGGGGTATGGAGACCCAGTACTTC. The chain combines TRBV10-2 with TRBJ2-5, with TRBD2 identical over 7 bases. J lost 5 bases, V lost 2 bases, and 8 bases had no gene match. Per the germline V gene, CDR1 is WSHSY and CDR2 is SAAADI. This CDR3 spans 15 amino acids.

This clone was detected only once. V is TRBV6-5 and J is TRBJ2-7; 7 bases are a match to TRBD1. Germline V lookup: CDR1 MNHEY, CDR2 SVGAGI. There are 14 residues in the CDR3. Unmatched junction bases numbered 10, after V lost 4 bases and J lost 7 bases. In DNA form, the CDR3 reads TGTGCCAGCAGTTTAAGACAGGGAACCTGGGAGCAGTACTTC. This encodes CASSLRQGTWEQYF.

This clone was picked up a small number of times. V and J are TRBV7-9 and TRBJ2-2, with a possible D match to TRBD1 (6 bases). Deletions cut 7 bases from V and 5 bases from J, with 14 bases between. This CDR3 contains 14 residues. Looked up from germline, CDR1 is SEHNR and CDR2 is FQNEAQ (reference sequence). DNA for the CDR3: TGTGCCAGCATCACTACGAGGGGGACCGGGGAGCTGTTTTTT. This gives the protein CASITTRGTGELFF.

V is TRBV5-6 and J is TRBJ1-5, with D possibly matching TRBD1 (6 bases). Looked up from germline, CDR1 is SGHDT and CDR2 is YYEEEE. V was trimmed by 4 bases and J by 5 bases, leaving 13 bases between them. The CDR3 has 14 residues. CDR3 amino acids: CASSRRQVYQPQHF. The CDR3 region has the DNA TGTGCCAGCAGCCGAAGACAGGTTTATCAGCCCCAGCATTTT.

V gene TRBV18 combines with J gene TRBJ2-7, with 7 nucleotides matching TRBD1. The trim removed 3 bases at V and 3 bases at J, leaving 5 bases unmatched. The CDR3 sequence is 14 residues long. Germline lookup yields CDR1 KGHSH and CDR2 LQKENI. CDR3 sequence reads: CASSPNTGDYEQYF. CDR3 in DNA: TGTGCCAGCTCACCTAATACAGGGGACTACGAGCAGTACTTC.